Listed below are T cell receptor beta chains from one sample, sequenced in a study of T cells in Graves' hyperthyroidism and ophthalmopathy. TCRdb processed the multiplex PCR reads anew with MiXCR; each CDR3 protein has one entry. The table lists 300,000 to 450,000 distinct CDR3 sequences, 15% of them singletons. Material: blood. Receptors were obtained from a woman aged 25 to 39 with Graves' hyperthyroidism. Both conserved end residues are part of each CDR3.

V gene,J gene,CDR3 protein
TRBV18,TRBJ2-3,CASSPGQGAGTDTQYF
TRBV28,TRBJ2-7,CASSSLGGGSDEQYF
TRBV5-1,TRBJ2-1,CASSPTGGGYRGEQFF
TRBV7-9,TRBJ2-7,CASRPVIEGYEQYF
TRBV30,TRBJ2-1,CAWSADIYNEQFF
TRBV27,TRBJ2-2,CASSLERLNTGELFF
TRBV30,TRBJ2-7,CAWRPSVGSYSYEQYF
TRBV20-1,TRBJ1-2,CSARNADSGTFGGYTF
TRBV7-2,TRBJ2-1,CASSLLLAGDAGYNEQFF
TRBV27,TRBJ2-1,CASSPISAQLEQFF
TRBV6-6,TRBJ2-1,CASSSSDRAAYNEQFF
TRBV5-1,TRBJ2-1,CASSFGTLGDEQFF
TRBV20-1,TRBJ2-7,CSALRTSGSYEQYF
TRBV2,TRBJ1-1,CASSVPGPQNTEAFF
TRBV12-3/TRBV12-4,TRBJ1-5,CASNAGGSQPQHF
TRBV28,TRBJ1-3,CASSPRGTAGNTIYF
TRBV28,TRBJ2-1,CASSPPGGDYIYNEQFF
TRBV3-1,TRBJ2-7,CASSQGQNYEQYF